The T cell receptor (beta chain) described here comes from a study of blood T cell repertoires in COVID-19. Study overall: Samples representing acute and convalescent COVID-19 were sourced from the United States, Italy and Spain. The cDNA or gDNA used as material had been derived from T cells, B-cell-depleted T cells, or PBMCs.

Measured with immunoSEQ multiplex PCR; TCRdb has only the in-frame clones, and not every one. The top ten hold 25% to 30% of the sample, which has about 120,000 clones, around 86% seen once. The germline CDR1 and CDR2 sequences are SGHNT and YYREEE (reference sequence). The CDR3 length is 14 residues. Trimming pared 2 bases from V and 7 bases from J, leaving 15 bases between. The receptor's source is a woman older than 75 with acute or convalescent COVID-19. Sequenced sample: peripheral blood. This rearrangement joins TRBV5-4 to TRBJ1-2; D is perhaps TRBD1 (6 bases). This CDR3 reads CASSFPGGGFGYTF. The CDR3 DNA sequence: TGTGCCAGCAGCTTCCCTGGGGGGGGCTTTGGCTACACCTTC.